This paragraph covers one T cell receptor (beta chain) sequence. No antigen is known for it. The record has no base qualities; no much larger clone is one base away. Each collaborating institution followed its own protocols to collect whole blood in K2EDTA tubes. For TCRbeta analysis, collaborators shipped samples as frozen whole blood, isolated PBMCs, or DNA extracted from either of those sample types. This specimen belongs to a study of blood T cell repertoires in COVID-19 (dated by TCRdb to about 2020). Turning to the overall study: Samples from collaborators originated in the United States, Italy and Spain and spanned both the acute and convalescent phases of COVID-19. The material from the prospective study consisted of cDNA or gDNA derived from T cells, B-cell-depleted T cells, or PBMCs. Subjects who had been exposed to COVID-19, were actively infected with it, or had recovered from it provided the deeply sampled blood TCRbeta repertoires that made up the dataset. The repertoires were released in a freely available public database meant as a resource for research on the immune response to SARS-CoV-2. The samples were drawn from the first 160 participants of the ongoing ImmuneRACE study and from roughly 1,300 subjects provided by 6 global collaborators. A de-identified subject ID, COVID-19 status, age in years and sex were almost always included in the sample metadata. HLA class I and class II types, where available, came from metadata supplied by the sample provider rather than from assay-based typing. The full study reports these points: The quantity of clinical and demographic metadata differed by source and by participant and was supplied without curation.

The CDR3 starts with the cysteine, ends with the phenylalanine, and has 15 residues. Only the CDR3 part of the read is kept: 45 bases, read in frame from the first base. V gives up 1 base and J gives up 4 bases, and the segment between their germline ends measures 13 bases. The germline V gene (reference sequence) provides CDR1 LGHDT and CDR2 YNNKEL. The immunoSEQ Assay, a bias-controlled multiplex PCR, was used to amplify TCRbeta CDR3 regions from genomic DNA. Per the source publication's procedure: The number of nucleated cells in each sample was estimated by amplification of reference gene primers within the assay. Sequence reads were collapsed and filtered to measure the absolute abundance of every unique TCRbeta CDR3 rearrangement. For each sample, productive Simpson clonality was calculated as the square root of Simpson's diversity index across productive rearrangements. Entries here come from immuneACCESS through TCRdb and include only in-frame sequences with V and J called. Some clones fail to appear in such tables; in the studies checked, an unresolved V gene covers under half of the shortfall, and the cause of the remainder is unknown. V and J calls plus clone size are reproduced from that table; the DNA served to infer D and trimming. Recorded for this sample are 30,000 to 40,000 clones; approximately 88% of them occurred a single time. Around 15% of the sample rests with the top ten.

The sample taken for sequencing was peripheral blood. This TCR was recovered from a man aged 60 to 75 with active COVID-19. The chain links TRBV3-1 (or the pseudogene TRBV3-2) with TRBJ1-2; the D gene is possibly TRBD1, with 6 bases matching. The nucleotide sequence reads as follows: TGTGCCAGCAGCCAAGTCACAGGGTTGGGCTATGGCTACACCTTC. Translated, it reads CASSQVTGLGYGYTF.